These 8 T cell receptor beta chains originate from one sample sequenced in a study of T cells after yellow fever vaccination. From the 5' RACE reads, TCRdb called clonotypes with MiXCR, one entry per CDR3 protein. The table records around 310,000 distinct CDR3 sequences, almost 4% of them present only once. Sequencing used PBMCs, obtained 5 days after the yellow fever booster vaccination. The receptors come from a man aged 18-30 years who received the YFV17D yellow fever vaccine.

In this sample, this clonotype turned up a few times. The V and J genes are TRBV28 and TRBJ1-4, with a possible D match to TRBD1 (5 bases). The CDR3 covers 14 residues. Germline CDR1 MDHEN, CDR2 SYDVKM. The V end was cut by 7 bases, the J end by 2 bases, with 11 bases between. CDR3 sequence reads: CASTSGTTNEKLFF. CDR3 DNA: TGTGCCAGCACCTCCGGGACTACTAATGAAAAACTGTTTTTT.

This clonotype was observed a single time. The rearrangement links TRBV4-1 to TRBJ1-4; D gene unclear. The CDR3 runs 17 residues. V lost 0 bases and J 0 bases, leaving 11 bases between the germline ends. Per germline, CDR1 MGHRA and CDR2 YSYEKL. In DNA, the CDR3 is TGCGCCAGCAGCCAAGAACCCCAGAGTGCAACTAATGAAAAACTGTTTTTT. It is translated as CASSQEPQSATNEKLFF.

The V and J genes are TRBV18 and TRBJ1-4; tentatively, D is TRBD1 (5 bases). Trimming shortened V by 3 bases and J by 6 bases, and 14 bases separated the two germline ends. The CDR3 contains 15 residues. Per germline, CDR1 KGHSH and CDR2 LQKENI. CDR3 DNA: TGTGCCAGCTCACCCCGAGGGACTGTTCATGAAAAACTGTTTTTT. This translates into CASSPRGTVHEKLFF.

The chain uses TRBV19 and TRBJ1-1; D unresolved. CDR1 is LNHDA and CDR2 is SQIVND in the germline V gene (reference sequence). V lost 1 base, J lost 6 bases, and 9 bases lay in between. This CDR3 region has 13 residues. CDR3 in amino acids: CASSIVGGAEAFF. CDR3 bases: TGTGCCAGTAGTATAGTGGGCGGCGCTGAAGCTTTCTTT.

This clonotype was detected many times. J is TRBJ2-5 and V is TRBV7-9, with D possibly being TRBD2 (6 bases). The CDR3 length is 15 residues. V lost 5 bases and J 7 bases, leaving 20 bases between the germline ends. Germline V gene lookup returns CDR1 SEHNR and CDR2 FQNEAQ (reference sequence). The CDR3 here is CASSPDGGRVWTQYF. The CDR3 DNA reads TGTGCCAGCAGCCCGGACGGGGGACGTGTTTGGACCCAGTACTTC.

There are many counts of this clonotype. The rearrangement links TRBV30 to TRBJ2-1; tentatively, D is TRBD2 (6 bases). The V gene lost 5 bases and the J gene lost 9 bases, with 14 bases spanning the gap. The CDR3 has 12 residues. Germline V gene sequence: CDR1 GTSNPN, CDR2 SVGIG (reference sequence). The CDR3 DNA is TGTGCCTGGGGGGGGACCCCGAGTGAGCAGTTCTTC. It yields the protein CAWGGTPSEQFF.

This clonotype was seen a few times. The chain links TRBV7-2 to TRBJ1-1; 10 bases are shared with TRBD1. This CDR3 has 16 residues. Per the germline V gene, CDR1 is SGHTA and CDR2 is FQGNSA. V lost 1 base and J lost 5; bases outside the gene matches: 7. The CDR3 loop reads CASSLVSGTGVTEAFF. Here the CDR3 DNA reads TGTGCCAGCAGCTTAGTATCCGGGACAGGGGTAACTGAAGCTTTCTTT.

This clonotype was observed a few times. The chain links TRBV5-1 to TRBJ2-7; D uncertain. Trimming pared 4 bases from V and 7 bases from J, leaving 24 bases between. This CDR3 has 16 amino acids. Germline V gene lookup returns CDR1 SGHRS and CDR2 YFSETQ. This CDR3 is CASSASLYSPLWEQYF. The CDR3 DNA is TGCGCCAGCAGCGCCTCCCTTTATTCTCCGCTGTGGGAGCAGTACTTC.